The 14 T cell receptor beta chains below all came from one sample that was sequenced in a study of cytomegalovirus exposure and HLA in healthy donors. The assay was immunoSEQ multiplex PCR, and TCRdb's table has in-frame clones only and misses some. The repertoire holds 150,000 or so clones, with 75% to 90% as singletons. The source material was PBMCs. The receptors were gathered from a man aged 18-30 years in good health and CMV-seropositive.

The rearrangement links TRBV7-6 to TRBJ1-1, with 10 positions matching TRBD1. The CDR3 contains 16 residues. Germline V lookup: CDR1 SGHVS, CDR2 FNYEAQ. The ends lost 4 bases at V and 1 base at J; junction bases unmatched: 6. The CDR3 region has the DNA TGTGCCAGCAGCTCTCGACAGGGGGCTACGAACACTGAAGCTTTCTTT. Residues: CASSSRQGATNTEAFF.

The gene calls are TRBV5-1 and TRBJ1-3; no clear D. V was shortened by 6 bases and J by 0 bases, with 7 bases between the two germline ends. The CDR3 extends over 13 amino acids. CDR1 SGHRS and CDR2 YFSETQ come from the germline V gene. The CDR3 DNA is TGCGCCAGCATGAGTTCCTCTGGAAACACCATATATTTT. Its translation is CASMSSSGNTIYF.

The chain has TRBV18 and TRBJ2-3; D gene unclear. CDR1 and CDR2 (germline): KGHSH, LQKENI. This CDR3 has 15 residues. Trimming cost V 6 bases and J 2 bases, with 15 bases left between them. The CDR3 bases are TGTGCCAGCTCTTCTTTGACGGCGGCCACAGATACGCAGTATTTT. This sequence encodes CASSSLTAATDTQYF.

The chain recombines TRBV6-6 with TRBJ2-5; D is unclear. CDR3 length: 13 residues. From germline, CDR1 is MNHNY and CDR2 SVGAGI (reference sequence). Trimming took 2 bases from V and 2 from J, leaving 6 bases between them. In DNA form, the CDR3 reads TGTGCCAGCAGTTACCGGGTTCAAGAGACCCAGTACTTC. The encoded protein is CASSYRVQETQYF.

The V gene is TRBV20-1, the J gene TRBJ1-2; 9 nucleotides agree with TRBD1. Germline CDR1 and CDR2: DFQATT and SNEGSKA (reference sequence). With V trimmed by 5 bases and J by 6 bases, 1 base remained unmatched. This CDR3 has 11 residues. Here the CDR3 DNA reads TGCAGTGCTCGGACAGGGGATGGCTACACCTTC. It encodes CSARTGDGYTF.

The chain recombines TRBV9 with TRBJ2-5; TRBD2 might be the D (6 bases). The CDR3 totals 15 residues. Germline V lookup: CDR1 SGDLS, CDR2 YYNGEE. With 0 bases removed from V and 5 bases from J, the gap between germline ends came to 14 bases. The CDR3 protein is CASSVAGGDRETQYF. The CDR3 DNA reads TGTGCCAGCAGCGTAGCAGGAGGGGATCGGGAGACCCAGTACTTC.

The chain has TRBV29-1 and TRBJ2-2; 12 bases fit TRBD2. Looked up from germline, CDR1 is SQVTM and CDR2 is ANQGSEA. V gave up 4 bases and J gave up 4 bases; unmatched junction bases: 7. This CDR3 region has 16 residues. CDR3 DNA sequence: TGCAGCGTTGTAACTAGCGGGAGGACGGGCACCGGGGAGCTGTTTTTT. Its translation is CSVVTSGRTGTGELFF.

This clone was detected a few times. The CDR3 sequence is CAWSSGDYGYTF. CDR3 nucleotides: TGTGCCTGGAGTTCAGGGGACTATGGCTACACCTTC. This chain uses TRBV30 with TRBJ1-2; weak D call: TRBD1 (6 bases). CDR3 length equals 12 residues. The V gene lost 2 bases and the J gene lost 3 bases, with 7 bases spanning the gap. Germline CDR1 reads GTSNPN; CDR2 reads SVGIG (reference sequence).

This clone was picked up a small number of times. The chain recombines TRBV6-1 with TRBJ2-7; 8 bases match TRBD2. The CDR3 spans 14 residues. Per the germline V gene, CDR1 is MNHNS and CDR2 is SASEGT. With V trimmed by 2 bases and J by 3 bases, 3 bases remained unmatched. CDR3 protein: CASSEPAGVYEQYF. The DNA for the CDR3 is TGTGCCAGCAGTGAACCAGCGGGAGTCTACGAGCAGTACTTC.

The gene calls are TRBV4-3 and TRBJ2-1; TRBD2 is a possible D gene (6 bases). Trimming cost V 4 bases and J 7 bases, with 14 bases left between them. There are 14 residues in the CDR3. Germline lookup yields CDR1 LGHNA and CDR2 YSLEER. In nucleotides, the CDR3 is TGCGCCAGCAGCCTCCTGAAGGAGGGGAATGAGCAGTTCTTC. Protein: CASSLLKEGNEQFF.

The V call is TRBV6-5, the J call TRBJ1-1; perhaps TRBD1 as D (5 bases). CDR1 and CDR2 from the germline V gene are MNHEY and SVGAGI. Trimming left V 0 bases short and J 4 bases short, with 12 bases between. The CDR3 length is 15 residues. For the CDR3, the DNA is TGTGCCAGCAGTTACTCGAGACAGCTCGGCACTGAAGCTTTCTTT. As protein: CASSYSRQLGTEAFF.

This chain connects TRBV27 to TRBJ2-1, with D perhaps TRBD2 (6 bases). This CDR3 is 15 amino acids long. CDR1 and CDR2 (germline): MNHEY, SMNVEV (reference sequence). V was shortened by 5 bases and J by 7 bases, with 18 bases between the two germline ends. The CDR3 coding sequence is TGTGCCAGCAGTGGCACGCGGGGTACGGGGAATGAGCAGTTCTTC. It codes for CASSGTRGTGNEQFF.

The V gene is TRBV19, the J gene TRBJ1-2, with D uncertain. The germline gives CDR1 LNHDA, CDR2 SQIVND (reference sequence). The CDR3 consists of 12 residues. Between the trimmed V and J ends, which lost 6 bases and 3 bases, there was a span of 8 bases. The CDR3 DNA follows: TGTGCCAGTAGGGCCGGGGACTATGGCTACACCTTC. Its translation: CASRAGDYGYTF.

This clone has only one observation. The chain links TRBV15 to TRBJ1-1; the match to TRBD1 covers 8 bases. The CDR3 covers 14 residues. The V gene's germline CDR1 is LNHNV and CDR2 YYDKDF (reference sequence). V gave up 0 bases and J gave up 5 bases; unmatched junction bases: 2. The CDR3 reads CATSREQGVTEAFF. In nucleotides, the CDR3 is TGTGCCACCAGCAGAGAACAGGGGGTAACTGAAGCTTTCTTT.